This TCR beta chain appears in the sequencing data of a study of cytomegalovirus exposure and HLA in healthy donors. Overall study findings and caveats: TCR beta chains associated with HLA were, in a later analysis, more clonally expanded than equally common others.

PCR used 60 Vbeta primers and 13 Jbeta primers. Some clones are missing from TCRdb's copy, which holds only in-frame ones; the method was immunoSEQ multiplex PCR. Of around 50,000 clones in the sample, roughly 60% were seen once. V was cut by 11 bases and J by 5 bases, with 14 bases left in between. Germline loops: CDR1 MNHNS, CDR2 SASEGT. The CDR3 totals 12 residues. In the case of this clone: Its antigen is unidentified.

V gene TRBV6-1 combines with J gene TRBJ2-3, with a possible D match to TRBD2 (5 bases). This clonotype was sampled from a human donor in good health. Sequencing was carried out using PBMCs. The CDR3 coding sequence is TGTGCCGGAGAGACCAGCGGAGATACGCAGTATTTT. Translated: CAGETSGDTQYF.